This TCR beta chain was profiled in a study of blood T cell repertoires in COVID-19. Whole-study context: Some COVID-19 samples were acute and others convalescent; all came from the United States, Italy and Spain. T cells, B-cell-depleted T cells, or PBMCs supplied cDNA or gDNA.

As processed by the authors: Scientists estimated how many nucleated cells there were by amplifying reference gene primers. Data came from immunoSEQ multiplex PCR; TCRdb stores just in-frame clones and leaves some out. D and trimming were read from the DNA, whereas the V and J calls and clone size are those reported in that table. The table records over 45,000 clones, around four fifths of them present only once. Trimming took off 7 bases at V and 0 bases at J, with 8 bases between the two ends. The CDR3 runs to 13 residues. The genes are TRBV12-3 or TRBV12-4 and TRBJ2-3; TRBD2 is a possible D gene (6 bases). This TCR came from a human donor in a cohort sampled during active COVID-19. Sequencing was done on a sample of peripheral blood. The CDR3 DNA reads TGTGCCAGCAAGGGAGGTAGCACAGATACGCAGTATTTT. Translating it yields CASKGGSTDTQYF.